One T cell receptor (beta chain) is described in this entry. No antigen is known for it. It was focal radiation plus CTLA-4 blockade with ipilimumab that patients with chemo-refractory metastatic non-small-cell lung cancer received. These data are taken from a study of radiotherapy plus CTLA-4 blockade in lung cancer. The CDR3 runs to 15 residues. In germline, CDR1 is SGHTA, CDR2 FQGNSA. With 5 bases removed from V and 2 bases from J, the gap between germline ends came to 13 bases. Clones were sequenced by immunoSEQ multiplex PCR, and TCRdb holds only the in-frame ones, with some missing. The sample has approximately 40,000 clones, around 77% seen once. Points from the study as a whole: Tumor-derived TCR clones expanded in blood after radiotherapy plus ipilimumab.

The receptor's source is a human donor with non-small cell lung cancer whose response to radiotherapy plus ipilimumab could not be evaluated. Here the sequenced sample was peripheral blood, taken from a patient treated with radiotherapy plus ipilimumab. The chain uses TRBV7-2 and TRBJ1-5; no firm D call. This CDR3 reads CASSKDIGRNQPQHF. The CDR3 DNA is TGTGCCAGCAGCAAAGACATTGGGCGCAATCAGCCCCAGCATTTT.